Shown below are 24 T cell receptor beta chains from a single sample sequenced in a study of blood T cell repertoires in COVID-19. The method was immunoSEQ multiplex PCR; TCRdb's version includes in-frame clones alone and lacks a portion of them. This table holds 65,000 to 75,000 clones, 89% found once. The material sequenced was peripheral blood. Receptors were obtained from a woman in her forties or fifties with active COVID-19.

This chain joins TRBV9 and TRBJ2-1; 8 nucleotides align to TRBD1. Losses at the gene ends were 4 bases for V and 5 bases for J; bases not matched to a gene: 17. This CDR3 contains 18 residues. Germline CDR1 SGDLS, CDR2 YYNGEE. CDR3 sequence reads: CASSLSTLDRVGHNEQFF. The CDR3 DNA is TGTGCCAGCAGCCTATCAACCTTGGACAGGGTGGGCCACAATGAGCAGTTCTTC.

The gene calls are TRBV3-1 (or the pseudogene TRBV3-2) and TRBJ1-1; maybe TRBD1 (6 bases). The CDR3 has 14 residues. Per the germline V gene, CDR1 is LGHDT and CDR2 is YNNKEL (reference sequence). V lost 0 bases and J 4 bases, leaving 9 bases between the germline ends. The CDR3 DNA is TGTGCCAGCAGCCAAGAGGTAGGGGGCACTGAAGCTTTCTTT. Translating gives CASSQEVGGTEAFF.

J is TRBJ2-7 and V is TRBV2, with TRBD2 matching 10 bases. CDR1 SNHLY and CDR2 FYNNEI come from the germline V gene. The CDR3 loop spans 19 amino acids. The V segment lost 3 bases and the J segment 7 bases; nucleotides outside the gene matches: 21. In DNA form, the CDR3 reads TGTGCCAGCAGTGACGCCCTAGGACTAGCGGCCAACCCCCGGGAAGAGCAGTACTTC. It translates to CASSDALGLAANPREEQYF.

The chain carries TRBV9 and TRBJ2-1; 10 bases are shared with TRBD1. The germline V gene has CDR1 SGDLS and CDR2 YYNGEE. V shed 0 bases and J 5 bases; nucleotides not matched to a gene: 5. CDR3 size: 16 residues. CDR3 bases: TGTGCCAGCAGCGTAGGGGCCGGGACAGGGGACAATGAGCAGTTCTTC. Protein sequence: CASSVGAGTGDNEQFF.

V is TRBV29-1 and J is TRBJ2-5; the match to TRBD2 covers 11 bases. Germline assignment: CDR1 SQVTM and CDR2 ANQGSEA. This CDR3 is built from 16 residues. V trimming: 2 bases; J trimming: 7 bases; junction bases outside the gene matches: 12. For the CDR3, the DNA is TGCAGCGTTGAAAGTGCGGGGACTAGCGGCCTTCGGACCCAGTACTTC. Its protein is CSVESAGTSGLRTQYF.

The chain recombines TRBV7-3 with TRBJ1-1; TRBD1 matches at 8 bases. CDR1 is SGHTA and CDR2 is FQGTGA in the germline V gene. This CDR3 is 13 amino acids long. Trimming at V came to 1 base and at J to 8 bases, leaving 3 bases not matched to a gene. CDR3 bases: TGTGCCAGCAGCTTAATCGGACAGGGAGAAGCTTTCTTT. Translation: CASSLIGQGEAFF.

This clone showed up just once. J is TRBJ2-5 and V is TRBV5-1, with a tentative D call TRBD1 (6 bases). Germline CDR1 SGHRS, CDR2 YFSETQ. V lost 4 bases, J lost 10 bases, and 11 bases lay in between. The CDR3 covers 11 residues. Written as DNA, the CDR3 is TGCGCCAGCAGCCTACAGGGAGACCAGTACTTC. This encodes CASSLQGDQYF.

The chain employs TRBV7-8 and TRBJ2-3; the D is unclear. Germline V lookup: CDR1 SGHVS, CDR2 FQNEAQ. The V end lost 4 bases, the J end lost 2 bases, and 19 bases lay between the germline ends. The CDR3 loop spans 17 amino acids. The CDR3 DNA reads TGTGCCAGCAGCTCCCATCGATGGCTCCCTCACACAGATACGCAGTATTTT. It specifies CASSSHRWLPHTDTQYF.

This sequence joins TRBV7-9 and TRBJ2-3; the match to TRBD1 covers 9 bases. The V gene's germline CDR1 is SEHNR and CDR2 FQNEAQ (reference sequence). CDR3 length: 15 amino acids. Trimming removed 5 bases from V and 3 bases from J; junction bases left unmatched: 6. Here the CDR3 reads CASSPGTGRTDTQYF. CDR3 nucleotide sequence: TGTGCCAGCAGCCCCGGGACAGGGAGGACAGATACGCAGTATTTT. Complete variable domain (other parts from reference TRBV7-9 and TRBJ2-3): DTGVSQNPRHKITKRGQNVTFRCDPISEHNRLYWYRQTLGQGPEFLTYFQNEAQLEKSRLLSDRFSAERPKGSFSTLEIQRTEQGDSAMYLCASSPGTGRTDTQYFGPGTRLTVL.

The rearrangement links TRBV2 to TRBJ2-3; the match to TRBD2 covers 8 bases. The length of the CDR3 is 15 residues. J was trimmed by 4 bases and V by 7 bases; bases with no gene match: 10. Germline assignment: CDR1 SNHLY and CDR2 FYNNEI. CDR3 DNA: TGTGCCAGCAAGGGTACTAGCGGAAACCCAGATACGCAGTATTTT. This encodes CASKGTSGNPDTQYF.

This clone has only a few counts. The rearrangement uses TRBV7-7 and TRBJ2-1; maybe TRBD1 (8 bases). V gave up 5 bases and J gave up 8 bases, with 19 bases separating them. The CDR3 extends over 15 amino acids. Germline CDR1 SSHAT, CDR2 FNYEAQ (reference sequence). The CDR3 sequence is CASSQATGGVDEQFF. The CDR3 bases are TGTGCCAGCAGCCAAGCCACAGGGGGGGTCGATGAGCAGTTCTTC.

This sequence joins TRBV29-1 and TRBJ2-1; the match to TRBD2 covers 7 bases. This CDR3 contains 13 residues. Germline-derived CDR1 and CDR2 are SQVTM and ANQGSEA. The J segment lost 5 bases and the V segment lost 4 bases, leaving 5 bases of the junction unmatched. CDR3 in amino acids: CSVARLADNEQFF. CDR3 in DNA: TGCAGCGTTGCGAGACTAGCCGACAATGAGCAGTTCTTC.

The V call is TRBV19, the J call TRBJ1-5; TRBD1 matches 9 bases. Germline lookup yields CDR1 LNHDA and CDR2 SQIVND (reference sequence). Losses at the gene ends were 5 bases for V and 5 bases for J; bases not matched to a gene: 19. The CDR3 is 19 residues long. The CDR3 DNA is TGTGCCAGTAGTTCTCTCGGGACAGGGATTGGGGGGGTGGATCAGCCCCAGCATTTT. This gives the protein CASSSLGTGIGGVDQPQHF.

The chain combines TRBV28 with TRBJ2-5; 8 bases align to TRBD2. This CDR3 has 15 amino acids. The J segment lost 5 bases and the V segment lost 3 bases, leaving 8 bases of the junction unmatched. Per germline, CDR1 MDHEN and CDR2 SYDVKM. The CDR3 DNA sequence: TGTGCCAGCAGTTTGCCCAGCGGGAGTAAGGAGACCCAGTACTTC. This translates into CASSLPSGSKETQYF.

This chain connects TRBV9 to TRBJ2-7, with D maybe TRBD1 (6 bases). V was cut by 8 bases and J by 0 bases, with 15 bases left in between. The V gene's germline CDR1 is SGDLS and CDR2 YYNGEE. The CDR3 sequence is 14 residues long. In DNA, the CDR3 is TGTGCCAGTGCGAAGGGGGTTAGCTCCTACGAGCAGTACTTC. As protein: CASAKGVSSYEQYF.

J is TRBJ1-2 and V is TRBV7-9; the match to TRBD1 covers 9 bases. CDR1 is SEHNR and CDR2 is FQNEAQ in the germline V gene (reference sequence). The CDR3 has 18 residues. Trimming removed 0 bases from V and 3 bases from J; junction bases left unmatched: 11. CDR3 coding DNA: TGTGCCAGCAGCTTAGCATTGAAACAGGGGGCGCTTGACTATGGCTACACCTTC. The encoded protein is CASSLALKQGALDYGYTF.

This chain links TRBV10-3 with TRBJ2-7; TRBD1 agrees at 7 bases. The CDR3 spans 17 residues. Germline V gives CDR1 ENHRY, CDR2 SYGVKD. Trimming removed 2 bases from V and 0 bases from J; junction bases left unmatched: 10. CDR3 coding DNA: TGTGCCATCAGTGAGGGGCCGGGGACAGCTAGCTCCTACGAGCAGTACTTC. Protein sequence: CAISEGPGTASSYEQYF.

The genes are TRBV27 and TRBJ1-1, with 10 bases fitting TRBD1. The CDR3 length is 14 residues. Per the germline V gene, CDR1 is MNHEY and CDR2 is SMNVEV (reference sequence). With 4 bases clipped from V and 5 bases from J, the junction kept 4 bases outside the gene matches. CDR3 DNA: TGTGCCAGCAGTTACGGGACAGGGGATACTGAAGCTTTCTTT. It encodes CASSYGTGDTEAFF.

This chain connects TRBV24-1 to TRBJ2-1; D is undetermined. CDR1 and CDR2 from the germline V gene are KGHDR and SFDVKD. This CDR3 region has 12 residues. V lost 0 bases and J lost 9, with 5 bases in between. CDR3 bases: TGTGCCACCAGTGATTTGTCGGGTGAGCAGTTCTTC. Translated: CATSDLSGEQFF.

The chain has TRBV25-1 and TRBJ1-2; a weak D match, TRBD1 (5 bases). Trimming removed 2 bases from V and 8 bases from J, with 9 bases in between. Germline loops: CDR1 MGHDK, CDR2 SYGVNS. CDR3 length: 12 residues. CDR3 loop: CASSEGGVGYTF. In DNA form, the CDR3 reads TGTGCCAGCAGTGAAGGAGGGGTCGGCTACACCTTC.

The rearrangement links TRBV4-1 to TRBJ2-7; 7 bases are shared with TRBD1. Germline V lookup: CDR1 MGHRA, CDR2 YSYEKL. V dropped 2 bases and J dropped 2; count of bases not matched to a gene: 3. The CDR3 covers 14 residues. The CDR3 spells CASSQPGTAYEQYF. The CDR3 bases are TGCGCCAGCAGCCAACCCGGGACAGCCTACGAGCAGTACTTC.

This sequence joins TRBV15 and TRBJ2-3, with D possibly TRBD1 on 6 matching bases. Trimming took off 4 bases at V and 5 bases at J, with 10 bases between the two ends. The V gene's germline CDR1 is LNHNV and CDR2 YYDKDF (reference sequence). CDR3 size: 13 residues. The CDR3 reads CATSKQGQDTQYF. The CDR3 DNA reads as TGTGCCACCAGCAAACAGGGACAAGATACGCAGTATTTT.

The rearrangement links TRBV27 to TRBJ2-7; 9 bases agree with TRBD1. J lost 5 bases, V lost 5 bases, and 7 bases had no gene match. The CDR3 extends over 14 amino acids. Germline CDR1 reads MNHEY; CDR2 reads SMNVEV (reference sequence). The CDR3 nucleotides read TGTGCCAGCAGTCCGCGGGACAGGGACCACGAGCAGTACTTC. This codes for CASSPRDRDHEQYF.

The V call is TRBV6-5, the J call TRBJ1-1; 8 bases agree with TRBD1. The trim removed 10 bases at V and 4 bases at J, leaving 8 bases unmatched. Looked up from germline, CDR1 is MNHEY and CDR2 is SVGAGI. The CDR3 totals 13 residues. CDR3 protein: CATLLGQGTEAFF. The CDR3 bases are TGTGCCACCCTACTCGGACAGGGCACTGAAGCTTTCTTT.